Listed below are T cell receptor beta chains from one sample, sequenced in a study of cytomegalovirus exposure and HLA in healthy donors. Using immunoSEQ multiplex PCR, the repertoire was profiled, and TCRdb retains in-frame clones only, with some absent. The profile covers about 120,000 clones, with about four fifths appearing a single time and more than 8% taken by the ten largest. The sample taken for sequencing was PBMCs. These receptor sequences come from a female donor in good health and CMV-seropositive. Both conserved end residues are part of each CDR3. The D gene is left open where the match is weak. Clone size is shown for a subset of rows, as once, few, many or a class of expanded clone.

>TRBJ2-7|TRBV4-1|TRBD2|NA
CASSQGGGVSYEQYF
TGCGCCAGCAGCCAGGGCGGGGGGGTCTCCTACGAGCAGTACTTC
>TRBJ1-1|TRBV4-3|NA|NA
CASSQERVGVEAFF
TGCGCCAGCAGCCAAGAGCGAGTGGGAGTTGAAGCTTTCTTT
>TRBJ2-5|TRBV28|NA|NA
CASSLGGPLQETQYF
TGTGCCAGCAGTCTAGGGGGACCCCTTCAAGAGACCCAGTACTTC
>TRBJ1-2|TRBV5-4|NA|NA
CASSVDSRSVNGYTF
TGTGCCAGCAGCGTGGACAGTCGCTCAGTCAATGGCTACACCTTC
>TRBJ2-2|TRBV7-7|TRBD1|NA
CASSSRQGKTGELFF
TGTGCCAGCAGCTCCAGACAGGGAAAGACCGGGGAGCTGTTTTTT
>TRBJ2-3|TRBV6-1|TRBD2|NA
CASSGSVAGGHSTQYF
TGTGCCAGCAGTGGTTCAGTAGCGGGGGGCCATAGTACGCAGTATTTT
>TRBJ2-7|TRBV7-6|TRBD1|NA
CASSPRQGSYEQYF
TGTGCCAGCAGCCCTCGACAGGGATCCTACGAGCAGTACTTC
>TRBJ1-6|TRBV7-9|NA|NA
CASSLSTGIQSPLHF
TGTGCCAGCAGCTTGTCGACCGGGATACAATCACCCCTCCACTTT
>TRBJ1-5|TRBV27|NA|NA
CASSFSNQPQHF
TGTGCCAGCAGTTTTTCGAATCAGCCCCAGCATTTT
>TRBJ1-2|TRBV5-1|NA|NA
CASSLGGEANYGYTF
TGCGCCAGCAGCTTGGGCGGGGAGGCTAACTATGGCTACACCTTC
>TRBJ1-4|TRBV15|NA|once
CATSRATGTNEKLFF
TGTGCCACCAGCAGAGCCACAGGGACTAATGAAAAACTGTTTTTT
>TRBJ2-7|TRBV28|NA|NA
CASSPGQSYEQYF
TGTGCCAGCAGTCCTGGACAGTCCTACGAGCAGTACTTC
>TRBJ2-7|TRBV6-1|TRBD1|NA
CASRSGTALPEQYF
TGTGCCAGCAGATCCGGGACAGCACTCCCAGAGCAGTACTTC
>TRBJ2-2|TRBV29-1|NA|NA
CTVREVGGELFF
TGCACCGTTAGGGAGGTCGGGGGGGAGCTGTTTTTT
>TRBJ2-1|TRBV13|NA|NA
CASSLDLSKPSYNEQFF
TGTGCCAGCAGCTTAGACCTTAGCAAACCTTCCTACAATGAGCAGTTCTTC
>TRBJ1-4|TRBV28|NA|NA
CASSWGQRNEKLFF
TGTGCCAGCTCATGGGGGCAGCGGAATGAAAAACTGTTTTTT
>TRBJ2-7|TRBV18|TRBD1|NA
CASSPATGGYEQYF
TGTGCCAGCTCACCCGCGACAGGGGGCTACGAGCAGTACTTC
>TRBJ1-1|TRBV7-9|NA|NA
CASLGSGATEAFF
TGTGCCAGTTTGGGGAGCGGGGCCACTGAAGCTTTCTTT
>TRBJ1-4|TRBV7-2|TRBD1|NA
CASSRDRATNEKLFF
TGTGCCAGCAGCCGAGACAGGGCAACTAATGAAAAACTGTTTTTT
>TRBJ1-1|TRBV6-1|NA|NA
CASSLSDLRSAEAFF
TGTGCCAGCAGTCTGAGCGATCTAAGGTCCGCTGAAGCTTTCTTT
>TRBJ2-3|TRBV2|TRBD2|NA
CASSEARLAGALDTQYF
TGTGCCAGCAGTGAAGCGCGACTAGCGGGGGCTCTAGATACGCAGTATTTT
>TRBJ1-5|TRBV28|NA|NA
CASTQGTKWSNQPQHF
TGTGCCAGCACCCAGGGGACAAAATGGTCCAATCAGCCCCAGCATTTT
>TRBJ1-1|TRBV19|TRBD1|NA
CASSRDREVNTEAFF
TGTGCCAGTAGTAGGGACAGGGAAGTGAACACTGAAGCTTTCTTT
>TRBJ2-7|TRBV5-6|NA|NA
CASSLESPYEQYF
TGTGCCAGCAGCTTGGAAAGCCCCTACGAGCAGTACTTC
>TRBJ1-1|TRBV5-1|TRBD1|NA
CASSPGTGITEAFF
TGCGCCAGCAGTCCCGGGACAGGAATCACTGAAGCTTTCTTT
>TRBJ1-2|TRBV19|TRBD1|NA
CASSVHRDRADYGYTF
TGTGCCAGTAGTGTCCACCGGGACAGGGCCGACTATGGCTACACCTTC
>TRBJ2-2|TRBV4-2|NA|NA
CASSQLTGTGELFF
TGTGCCAGCAGCCAGTTGACAGGTACCGGGGAGCTGTTTTTT
>TRBJ2-5|TRBV9|NA|NA
CASSVGVGGPETQYF
TGTGCCAGCAGCGTAGGAGTCGGGGGGCCGGAGACCCAGTACTTC
>TRBJ2-5|TRBV19|NA|NA
CASSIPGSETQYF
TGTGCCAGTAGTATCCCCGGGAGTGAGACCCAGTACTTC